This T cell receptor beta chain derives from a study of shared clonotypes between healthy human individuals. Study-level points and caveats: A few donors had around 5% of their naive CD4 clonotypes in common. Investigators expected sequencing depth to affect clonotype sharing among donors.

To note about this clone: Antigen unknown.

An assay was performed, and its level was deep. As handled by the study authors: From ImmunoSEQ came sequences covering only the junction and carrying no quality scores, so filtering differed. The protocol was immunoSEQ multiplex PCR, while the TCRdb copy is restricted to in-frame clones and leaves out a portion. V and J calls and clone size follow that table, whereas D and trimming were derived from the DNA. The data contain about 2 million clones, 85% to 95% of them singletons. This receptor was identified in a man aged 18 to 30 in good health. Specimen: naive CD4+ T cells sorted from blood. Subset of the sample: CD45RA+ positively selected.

The CDR3 sequence is CASTSRGSYNSPLHF. In nucleotides, the CDR3 is TGTGCCAGCACCTCCAGGGGCTCCTATAATTCACCCCTCCACTTT. This rearrangement joins TRBV27 to TRBJ1-6, with D possibly being TRBD1 (6 bases). Germline values: CDR1 MNHEY, CDR2 SMNVEV (reference sequence). The CDR3 contains 15 residues. V was cut by 7 bases and J by 0 bases, with 10 bases left in between.